These T cell receptor beta chains were read from a single sample in a study of T cell changes during pregnancy in multiple sclerosis. Using immunoSEQ multiplex PCR, the repertoire was profiled, and TCRdb retains in-frame clones only, with some absent. The sample consists of 65,000 to 90,000 clones, roughly nine tenths of them appearing once. Sequenced material: peripheral blood, taken in the first trimester of pregnancy. These receptors all stem from a female donor with multiple sclerosis, enrolled in a pregnancy study. Each CDR3 is given with its conserved first and last residue. A D gene is named only where the DNA matches it firmly. The size entry is marked missing in some rows and otherwise reads once, few, many or a size class.

D gene	clone size	V gene	J gene	CDR3 DNA	CDR3 protein
TRBD1	NA	TRBV7-3	TRBJ1-1	TGTGCCAGCAGCCGGGGACAGGGTCGGGAAGCTTTCTTT	CASSRGQGREAFF
NA	NA	TRBV7-6	TRBJ2-3	TGTGCCAGCAGCTTAGGGGGAGGTCGAGGGGCAGATACGCAGTATTTT	CASSLGGGRGADTQYF
TRBD1	NA	TRBV29-1	TRBJ1-4	TGCAGCGTTGTTGGGACAGGGTCTAGTGAAAAACTGTTTTTT	CSVVGTGSSEKLFF
TRBD1	NA	TRBV9	TRBJ1-2	TGTGCCAGCAGCGGGCGACAGGGTTTTGGCTACACCTTC	CASSGRQGFGYTF
TRBD1	few	TRBV18	TRBJ2-7	TGTGCCAGCTCACCATACAGGGACAGTGCCTACGAGCAGTACTTC	CASSPYRDSAYEQYF
TRBD2	NA	TRBV27	TRBJ2-7	TGTGCCAGCAGTTTATTGGGAGGGTACGAGCAGTACTTC	CASSLLGGYEQYF
TRBD1	once	TRBV27	TRBJ2-5	TGTGCCAGCAGTTCACAGGGGCTGTACCAAGAGACCCAGTACTTC	CASSSQGLYQETQYF
TRBD1	NA	TRBV25-1	TRBJ2-7	TGTGCCAGCAGCGGCGGACAGGACCGCTACGAGCAGTACTTC	CASSGGQDRYEQYF
TRBD1	NA	TRBV5-4	TRBJ1-1	TGTGCCAGCAGCCATAGTCCCGGGACAGGGTTGAACACTGAAGCTTTCTTT	CASSHSPGTGLNTEAFF
TRBD1	NA	TRBV29-1	TRBJ1-2	TGCAGCGTTGAAGGGGAGGACAGGGGAGGCTATGGCTACACCTTC	CSVEGEDRGGYGYTF
TRBD2	NA	TRBV7-6	TRBJ2-1	TGTGCCAGCAGCTTATCGTCCACGGGGGGGGCAAGTGAGCAGTTCTTC	CASSLSSTGGASEQFF
NA	NA	TRBV6-1	TRBJ2-1	TGTGCCAGCAGTGATTGGGGCGGCAAAACGAACAATGAGCAGTTCTTC	CASSDWGGKTNNEQFF
TRBD1	NA	TRBV4-3	TRBJ1-2	TGCGCCAGCAGCCCGTCCCGGGACAGCGGGGGCTACACCTTC	CASSPSRDSGGYTF
NA	NA	TRBV29-1	TRBJ2-2	TGCAGCGTTGGACAGCCGGTCGGACATACGAACACCGGGGAGCTGTTTTTT	CSVGQPVGHTNTGELFF
NA	NA	TRBV7-7	TRBJ2-7	TGTGCTAGCAGCCTTTTCTTAAACTACGAGCAGTACTTC	CASSLFLNYEQYF
NA	NA	TRBV19	TRBJ2-1	TGTGCCAGTAGTATTTGGGGGCCAGACAATGAGCAGTTCTTC	CASSIWGPDNEQFF
NA	once	TRBV21-1	TRBJ2-3	TGTGCCAGCAGCTTCCCCCTCAACAGGACAGGGGGTACAGATACGCAGTATTTT	CASSFPLNRTGGTDTQYF
TRBD2	NA	TRBV25-1	TRBJ2-3	TGTGCCAGCAGTGACGGACTAGCGACCAGAGATACGCAGTATTTT	CASSDGLATRDTQYF
NA	NA	TRBV10-3	TRBJ2-1	TGTGCCATCAGTGAGCGGGGGACCTTTAACAATGAGCAGTTCTTC	CAISERGTFNNEQFF
NA	NA	TRBV25-1	TRBJ2-3	TGTGCCAGCAGGGGTAGACATGAGTTCACAGATACGCAGTATTTT	CASRGRHEFTDTQYF
NA	NA	TRBV9	TRBJ1-3	TGTGCCAGCAGCGTAGAATCAGGGGGAAACACCATATATTTT	CASSVESGGNTIYF
TRBD2	NA	TRBV19	TRBJ2-7	TGTGCCAGTAGTGTCAGTAGCGGGAGCGGACACGAGCAGTACTTC	CASSVSSGSGHEQYF
NA	NA	TRBV27	TRBJ2-5	TGTGCCAGCAGTTTATGGGGGCAGTTCCAAGAGACCCAGTACTTC	CASSLWGQFQETQYF
NA	few	TRBV6-5	TRBJ1-1	TGTGCCAGCAGTTCCCAGACTTCTGAAGCTTTCTTT	CASSSQTSEAFF
NA	few	TRBV5-1	TRBJ1-1	TGCGCCAGCAGCTTGGCCGGGGGAGCCGCTGAAGCTTTCTTT	CASSLAGGAAEAFF
NA	many	TRBV5-5	TRBJ2-3	TGTGCCAGCAGCTTCCTTATTAGAAGAGATACGCAGTATTTT	CASSFLIRRDTQYF
NA	NA	TRBV7-6	TRBJ2-3	TGTGCCAGCAGCGGTCGGGGATTGGAAGATACGCAGTATTTT	CASSGRGLEDTQYF